This passage covers 31 T cell receptor beta chains from one sample sequenced in a study of T cells in Graves' hyperthyroidism and ophthalmopathy. Authors of the study amplified TCR beta CDR3 regions from RNA transcripts. First-round RT-PCR of the TCR CDR3 relied on the HTBI primer set. TCRdb reprocessed the multiplex PCR reads via MiXCR and lists one record per CDR3 protein. In the table there are hundreds of thousands of distinct CDR3 sequences, approximately 15% of which are singletons. The sequencing sample was made of blood. These receptor sequences come from a woman younger than 30 with Graves' hyperthyroidism.

The chain couples TRBV6-2 or TRBV6-3 to TRBJ1-6; no definite D call. Germline loops: CDR1 MNHEY, CDR2 SVGEGT. This CDR3 contains 12 residues. Trimming removed 8 bases from V and 8 bases from J, with 10 bases in between. The CDR3 DNA reads TGTGCCAGCGTGACGGAGTATTCACCCCTCCACTTT. This codes for CASVTEYSPLHF.

In this sample, this clonotype turned up many times. V gene TRBV27 combines with J gene TRBJ2-5; possibly TRBD1 for D (6 bases). V was cut by 2 bases and J by 9 bases, with 16 bases left in between. Looked up from germline, CDR1 is MNHEY and CDR2 is SMNVEV (reference sequence). There are 14 residues in the CDR3. For the CDR3, the DNA is TGTGCCAGCAGTTTAGCAGGGGCTCAAGAAGCCCAGTACTTC. It is translated as CASSLAGAQEAQYF.

The J gene is TRBJ2-1, the V gene TRBV6-1, with D uncertain. CDR1 MNHNS and CDR2 SASEGT come from the germline V gene. The CDR3 is 14 residues long. V dropped 5 bases and J dropped 7 bases, with 15 bases sitting between them. CDR3 in DNA: TGTGCCAGCAGTTCCCCGGACCTGGGGAATGAGCAGTTCTTC. This sequence encodes CASSSPDLGNEQFF.

This clonotype was counted many times. This chain joins TRBV2 and TRBJ1-2; D unresolved. The germline gives CDR1 SNHLY, CDR2 FYNNEI. The germline V and J ends were trimmed by 1 base and 6 bases, with 15 bases remaining between them. The CDR3 extends over 15 amino acids. CDR3 loop: CASSEDDNPAHGYTF. The CDR3, as DNA: TGTGCCAGCAGTGAAGATGATAATCCCGCCCATGGCTACACCTTC.

The J gene is TRBJ2-7, the V gene TRBV20-1, with 10 bases that match TRBD1. The junction had 9 bases not matched to a gene; V was cut back by 6 bases and J by 7 bases. The CDR3 runs to 13 residues. The germline gives CDR1 DFQATT, CDR2 SNEGSKA (reference sequence). DNA of the CDR3: TGCAGTGCGGGCCGGGACAGGGGTCTGGAGCAGTACTTC. Translating it yields CSAGRDRGLEQYF.

This clonotype has ten or more counts. The V call is TRBV7-9, the J call TRBJ2-1; D perhaps matches TRBD2 (6 bases). This CDR3 region has 17 residues. The ends were cut back, 5 bases at V and 0 bases at J, with 17 bases in the middle. Per germline, CDR1 SEHNR and CDR2 FQNEAQ (reference sequence). CDR3 amino acids: CASSPRLGTSSYNEQFF. CDR3 bases: TGTGCCAGCAGCCCGAGACTAGGGACCAGCTCCTACAATGAGCAGTTCTTC.

In its sample, this clonotype was seen many times. J is TRBJ1-2 and V is TRBV2; TRBD1 agrees at 9 bases. The CDR3 consists of 14 residues. Germline V gene sequence: CDR1 SNHLY, CDR2 FYNNEI. The J segment lost 7 bases and the V segment lost 7 bases, leaving 10 bases of the junction unmatched. This CDR3 reads CASTYRQGVGGYTF. In DNA, the CDR3 is TGTGCCAGCACCTACCGACAGGGGGTTGGTGGCTACACCTTC.

This clonotype was detected only a few times. The V and J genes are TRBV30 and TRBJ2-5; 8 positions agree with TRBD2. CDR3 size: 14 residues. Germline CDR1 is GTSNPN and CDR2 is SVGIG (reference sequence). The V and J ends lost 2 bases and 4 bases, in that order; junction bases with no gene match: 6. CDR3 nucleotides: TGTGCCTGGAGTATAGCACTAGCGGTAGAGACCCAGTACTTC. Residues: CAWSIALAVETQYF.

This clonotype came up many times. Here the CDR3 reads CASSFNGVNTGELFF. The CDR3 DNA follows: TGTGCCAGCAGCTTTAACGGGGTGAACACCGGGGAGCTGTTTTTT. The chain combines TRBV11-2 with TRBJ2-2; the D gene is possibly TRBD2 (5 bases). This CDR3 region has 15 residues. Germline V gene data show CDR1 as SGHAT and CDR2 as FQNNGV. The germline V and J ends were trimmed by 3 bases and 1 base, with 9 bases remaining between them.

This clonotype was observed a few times. The chain joins TRBV7-2 to TRBJ1-1, with a tentative D call TRBD1 (5 bases). V was cut by 4 bases and J by 8 bases, with 20 bases left in between. Looked up from germline, CDR1 is SGHTA and CDR2 is FQGNSA. This CDR3 region has 15 residues. In DNA, the CDR3 is TGTGCCAGCAGCTCAGCCGTTTTATGGGGGGAAGAAGCTTTCTTT. It codes for CASSSAVLWGEEAFF.

The rearrangement joins TRBV13 to TRBJ2-7, with a weak D call TRBD2 (6 bases). Germline V CDR1 and CDR2: PRHDT, FYEKMQ (reference sequence). The V and J ends lost 8 bases and 2 bases respectively, with 13 bases between them. This CDR3 contains 13 residues. CDR3 nucleotides: TGTGCCAGCGGTCGCGGGGCCCCCTACGAGCAGTACTTC. Protein product: CASGRGAPYEQYF.

This clonotype turned up a few times. This chain joins TRBV19 and TRBJ1-2; TRBD1 agrees at 8 bases. The CDR3 covers 14 residues. The junction had 10 bases not matched to a gene; V was cut back by 7 bases and J by 6 bases. Germline V lookup: CDR1 LNHDA, CDR2 SQIVND (reference sequence). CDR3 in DNA: TGTGCCAGTACCGATCCTGACAGGGGACATGGCTACACCTTC. This gives the protein CASTDPDRGHGYTF.

The chain couples TRBV19 to TRBJ2-1; 7 nucleotides match TRBD1. V lost 7 bases and J lost 4; bases outside the gene matches: 16. This CDR3 spans 17 amino acids. Germline values: CDR1 LNHDA, CDR2 SQIVND (reference sequence). The CDR3 DNA reads as TGTGCCAGTACCCTGGGAAGGGGACAGCTGGATTACAATGAGCAGTTCTTC. Translating gives CASTLGRGQLDYNEQFF.

As regards this clonotype: At one boundary the junction diverges from the germline segment, which might be a read error. The chain combines TRBV4-1 with TRBJ1-1, with TRBD1 matching over 9 bases. The CDR3 totals 16 residues. Germline V gene data show CDR1 as MGHRA and CDR2 as YSYEKL. The chain's CDR3 is CASRQVNRGRDTEAFF. The CDR3 nucleotides are TGCGCCAGCCGCCAAGTTAACAGGGGGCGGGACACTGAAGCTTTCTTT.

V and J are TRBV13 and TRBJ1-1; TRBD1 might be the D (6 bases). V lost 5 bases and J 4 bases, leaving 14 bases between the germline ends. CDR1 PRHDT and CDR2 FYEKMQ come from the germline V gene (reference sequence). The CDR3 length is 14 residues. CDR3 nucleotide sequence: TGTGCCAGCAGCGCCCAGCCAGGGGTCACTGAAGCTTTCTTT. This translates into CASSAQPGVTEAFF.

This clonotype appeared a few times. The chain joins TRBV7-2 to TRBJ2-1; perhaps TRBD2 as D (5 bases). This CDR3 is 14 amino acids long. CDR1 SGHTA and CDR2 FQGNSA come from the germline V gene. V shed 9 bases and J shed 9 bases, with 21 bases lying between them. CDR3 in DNA: TGTGCCAGTAGTATAGGGAGCTCCGCGATTGAGCAGTTCTTC. It specifies CASSIGSSAIEQFF.

This clonotype came up a few times. This chain links TRBV7-2 with TRBJ2-2; D is unresolved. Germline V CDR1 and CDR2: SGHTA, FQGNSA. This CDR3 is built from 15 residues. With 6 bases removed from V and 2 bases from J, the gap between germline ends came to 13 bases. CDR3 coding DNA: TGTGCCAGCAGTAAGACTGCTCCAAACACCGGGGAGCTGTTTTTT. Translation gives CASSKTAPNTGELFF.

This sequence joins TRBV29-1 and TRBJ1-4, with a weak D call TRBD1 (5 bases). V was trimmed by 6 bases and J by 9 bases, leaving 14 bases between them. From germline, CDR1 is SQVTM and CDR2 ANQGSEA. There are 12 residues in the CDR3. The CDR3: CSVGDGPQKLFF. The CDR3 DNA reads TGCAGCGTCGGGGACGGTCCCCAAAAACTGTTTTTT.

The V and J genes are TRBV6-2 or TRBV6-3 and TRBJ2-5, with TRBD2 matching over 9 bases. Looked up from germline, CDR1 is MNHEY and CDR2 is SVGEGT. J lost 4 bases, V lost 11 bases, and 11 bases had no gene match. The CDR3 extends over 14 amino acids. This CDR3 is CACSLAGVGETQYF. In DNA form, the CDR3 reads TGTGCCTGTTCCTTAGCGGGAGTGGGAGAGACCCAGTACTTC.

The J gene is TRBJ2-7, the V gene TRBV7-2, with TRBD1 matching over 7 bases. From germline, CDR1 is SGHTA and CDR2 FQGNSA. CDR3 length equals 15 residues. V was clipped by 3 bases and J by 6 bases; unmatched bases: 11. CDR3 in DNA: TGTGCCAGCAGCTTCTCCGGGACAGCCGCTTCCGAGCAGTACTTC. Translated: CASSFSGTAASEQYF.

This clonotype appeared many times. The chain combines TRBV10-3 with TRBJ2-3; TRBD2 is a possible D gene (6 bases). Trimming removed 5 bases at V and 0 bases at J, with 24 bases between. Looked up from germline, CDR1 is ENHRY and CDR2 is SYGVKD. This CDR3 comprises 19 residues. CDR3 in amino acids: CAISPEGLGSGYSTDTQYF. In nucleotides, the CDR3 is TGTGCCATCAGTCCGGAGGGCTTAGGAAGCGGGTATAGCACAGATACGCAGTATTTT.

In this sample, this clonotype turned up many times. The chain couples TRBV3-1 to TRBJ2-1; D unclear. The ends were cut back, 4 bases at V and 6 bases at J, with 16 bases in the middle. CDR3 length equals 15 residues. Germline V gene lookup returns CDR1 LGHDT and CDR2 YNNKEL (reference sequence). CDR3 amino acids: CASSLALDPTNEQFF. CDR3 coding DNA: TGTGCCAGCAGCCTCGCGCTCGACCCGACCAATGAGCAGTTCTTC.

The V call is TRBV3-1, the J call TRBJ1-2; a weak D match, TRBD1 (6 bases). CDR3 length: 15 residues. The V end lost 2 bases, the J end lost 3 bases, and 13 bases lay between the germline ends. In germline, CDR1 is LGHDT, CDR2 YNNKEL (reference sequence). In DNA, the CDR3 is TGTGCCAGCAGCCAATCAGGGGCGGCTGACTATGGCTACACCTTC. Amino acids: CASSQSGAADYGYTF.

This clonotype was detected many times. The V and J genes are TRBV14 and TRBJ2-3; D remains unclear. CDR1 SGHDN and CDR2 FVKESK come from the germline V gene. CDR3 length: 16 residues. The V end lost 4 bases, the J end lost 2 bases, and 16 bases lay between the germline ends. In DNA form, the CDR3 reads TGTGCCAGCAGCCCCAGCCTCTACTTGGACACAGATACGCAGTATTTT. Translating it yields CASSPSLYLDTDTQYF.

This clonotype was seen a handful of times. The chain uses TRBV20-1 and TRBJ2-7; D ambiguous. The germline gives CDR1 DFQATT, CDR2 SNEGSKA (reference sequence). Deletions cut 0 bases from V and 0 bases from J, with 12 bases between. This CDR3 has 15 residues. CDR3 in amino acids: CSARESVSNSYEQYF. CDR3 nucleotides: TGCAGTGCTAGAGAGAGTGTGAGTAACTCCTACGAGCAGTACTTC.

The genes are TRBV5-1 and TRBJ2-3, with TRBD2 identical over 10 bases. The germline CDR1 and CDR2 sequences are SGHRS and YFSETQ. The trim removed 6 bases at V and 0 bases at J, leaving 1 base unmatched. CDR3 length: 14 amino acids. The CDR3 here is CASKTSGSTDTQYF. The CDR3 nucleotides read TGCGCCAGCAAGACTAGCGGGAGCACAGATACGCAGTATTTT. The whole variable domain, remainder taken from reference TRBV5-1 and TRBJ2-3, is KAGVTQTPRYLIKTRGQQVTLSCSPISGHRSVSWYQQTPGQGLQFLFEYFSETQRNKGNFPGRFSGRQFSNSRSEMNVSTLELGDSALYLCASKTSGSTDTQYFGPGTRLTVL.

This clonotype appeared many times. The chain joins TRBV12-3 or TRBV12-4 to TRBJ2-1; 15 nucleotides line up with TRBD2. This CDR3 contains 15 residues. V lost 6 bases, J lost 7 bases, and 4 bases stayed unmatched. The DNA of the CDR3 is TGTGCCAGCAGCCAGGGACTAGCGGGAGGAAATGAGCAGTTCTTC. Amino acid sequence: CASSQGLAGGNEQFF.

This clonotype was counted at least ten times. V is TRBV11-2 and J is TRBJ1-1; no clear D. Trimming removed 5 bases from V and 7 bases from J, with 11 bases in between. The CDR3 sequence is 12 residues long. CDR1 SGHAT and CDR2 FQNNGV come from the germline V gene. CDR3 amino acids: CASSTDEVEAFF. CDR3 in DNA: TGTGCCAGCAGCACCGACGAAGTTGAAGCTTTCTTT.

This clonotype was seen ten or more times. J is TRBJ2-7 and V is TRBV20-1; 7 nucleotides line up with TRBD1. The CDR3 extends over 14 amino acids. The V gene end was trimmed by 4 bases and the J gene end by 1 base; junction bases not matched to a gene: 7. Germline CDR1 and CDR2: DFQATT and SNEGSKA (reference sequence). CDR3 in DNA: TGCAGTGCTACCCGGGACAGTTCTTCCTACGAGCAGTACTTC. It translates to CSATRDSSSYEQYF.

This clonotype was recorded many times. This sequence joins TRBV10-3 and TRBJ1-1, with 11 bases aligning to TRBD1. The trim removed 8 bases at V and 6 bases at J, leaving 5 bases unmatched. The CDR3 length is 13 residues. Germline V CDR1 and CDR2: ENHRY, SYGVKD. The CDR3 DNA follows: TGTGCCATCCGAGGACAGGGGGCATCTGAAGCTTTCTTT. Translation gives CAIRGQGASEAFF.

V gene TRBV19 combines with J gene TRBJ2-2; possible D gene TRBD1, 5 bases. This CDR3 region has 18 residues. Germline V CDR1 and CDR2: LNHDA, SQIVND (reference sequence). Trimming pared 0 bases from V and 7 bases from J, leaving 21 bases between. The CDR3 loop is CASSIDIPLSRVGGELFF. CDR3 nucleotide sequence: TGTGCCAGTAGTATAGATATACCCCTATCCAGGGTTGGCGGGGAGCTGTTTTTT.